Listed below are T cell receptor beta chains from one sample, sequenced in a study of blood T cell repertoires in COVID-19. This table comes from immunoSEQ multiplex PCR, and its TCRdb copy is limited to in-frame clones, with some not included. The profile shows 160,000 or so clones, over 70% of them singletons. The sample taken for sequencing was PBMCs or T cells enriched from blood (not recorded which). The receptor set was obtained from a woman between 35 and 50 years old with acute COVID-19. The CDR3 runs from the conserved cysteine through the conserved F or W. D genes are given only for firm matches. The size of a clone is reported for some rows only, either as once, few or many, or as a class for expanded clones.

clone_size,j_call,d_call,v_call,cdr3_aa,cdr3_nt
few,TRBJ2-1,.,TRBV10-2,CASGELFIYNEQFF,TGCGCCAGCGGGGAGCTATTCATTTACAATGAGCAGTTCTTC
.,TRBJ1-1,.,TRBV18,CASSPDSMNTEAFF,TGTGCCAGCTCACCAGACAGCATGAACACTGAAGCTTTCTTT
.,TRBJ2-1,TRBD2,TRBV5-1,CASSLGGGLVVFNEQFF,TGCGCCAGCAGCTTGGGGGGAGGGCTGGTCGTGTTCAATGAGCAGTTCTTC
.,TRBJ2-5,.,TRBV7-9,CASSLVRPTPGHGETQYF,TGTGCCAGCAGCTTAGTTCGCCCCACACCAGGGCACGGAGAGACCCAGTACTTC
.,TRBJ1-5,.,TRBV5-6,CASSLAVGGFQPQHF,TGTGCCAGCAGCTTGGCCGTGGGCGGGTTTCAGCCCCAGCATTTT
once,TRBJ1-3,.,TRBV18,CASSLNPTELSGNTIYF,TGTGCCAGCTCACTAAATCCGACAGAGCTCTCTGGAAACACCATATATTTT
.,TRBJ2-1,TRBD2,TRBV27,CASSLIGRGTSGSSYNEQFF,TGTGCCAGCAGTTTAATCGGGCGGGGGACTAGCGGGAGCTCCTACAATGAGCAGTTCTTC
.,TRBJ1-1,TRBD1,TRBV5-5,CASSYWTGSTEAFF,TGTGCCAGCAGCTACTGGACAGGATCCACTGAAGCTTTCTTT
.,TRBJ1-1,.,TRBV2,CASSGGNRNTEAFF,TGTGCCAGCAGTGGCGGGAATCGGAACACTGAAGCTTTCTTT
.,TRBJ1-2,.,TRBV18,CASSPTGNYGYTF,TGTGCCAGCTCACCCACAGGGAACTATGGCTACACCTTC
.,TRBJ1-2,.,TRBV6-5,CASSYSQASPTNGYTF,TGTGCCAGCAGTTACTCGCAAGCCAGCCCCACTAATGGCTACACCTTC
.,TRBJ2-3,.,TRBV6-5,CASILGAFTDTQYF,TGTGCCAGCATCCTGGGGGCCTTCACAGATACGCAGTATTTT
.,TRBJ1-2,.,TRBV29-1,CSDSQGFGGYTF,TGCAGCGACTCACAGGGATTCGGTGGCTACACCTTC
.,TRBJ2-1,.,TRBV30,CAWDGGRGSYNEQFF,TGTGCCTGGGATGGGGGCCGGGGATCCTACAATGAGCAGTTCTTC
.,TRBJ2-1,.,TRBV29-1,CSVEVLRSAKTYNEQFF,TGCAGCGTTGAAGTTCTTAGGAGCGCCAAAACCTACAATGAGCAGTTCTTC
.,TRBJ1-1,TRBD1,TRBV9,CASSASGTGNTEAFF,TGTGCCAGCAGCGCCTCCGGGACAGGGAACACTGAAGCTTTCTTT
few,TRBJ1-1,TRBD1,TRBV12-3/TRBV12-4,CASSRDRAVEAFF,TGTGCCAGCAGCAGGGACAGGGCGGTTGAAGCTTTCTTT
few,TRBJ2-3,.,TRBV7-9,CASSPPGQGLTDTQYF,TGTGCCAGCAGCCCACCTGGCCAGGGTTTGACAGATACGCAGTATTTT
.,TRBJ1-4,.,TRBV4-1,CASSQAPQDEKLFF,TGCGCCAGCAGCCAAGCCCCCCAGGATGAAAAACTGTTTTTT
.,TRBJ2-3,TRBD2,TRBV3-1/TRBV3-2,CASSHLMTSGSTDTQYF,TGTGCCAGCAGCCACCTTATGACTAGCGGGAGTACAGATACGCAGTATTTT
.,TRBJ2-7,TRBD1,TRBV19,CASRRQGAKEQYF,TGTGCCAGTAGAAGACAGGGGGCGAAAGAGCAGTACTTC
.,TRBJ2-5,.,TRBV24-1,CATSDRGGGEEETQYF,TGTGCCACCAGTGATCGCGGAGGGGGCGAGGAAGAGACCCAGTACTTC
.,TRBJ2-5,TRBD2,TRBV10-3,CAIKDPSGSETQYF,TGTGCCATCAAGGATCCTAGCGGTTCGGAGACCCAGTACTTC
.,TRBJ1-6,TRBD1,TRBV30,CAWSGSGTGVSPLHF,TGTGCCTGGAGTGGATCCGGGACAGGGGTTTCACCCCTCCACTTT
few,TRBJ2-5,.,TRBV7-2,CASSRGNQETQYF,TGTGCCAGCAGTAGGGGCAACCAAGAGACCCAGTACTTC
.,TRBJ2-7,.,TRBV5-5,CASSLAGDAYEQYF,TGTGCCAGCAGCTTGGCCGGGGATGCCTACGAGCAGTACTTC
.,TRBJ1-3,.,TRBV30,CAWSSEVLSENTIYF,TGTGCCTGGAGTTCCGAGGTGTTGAGTGAGAACACCATATATTTT
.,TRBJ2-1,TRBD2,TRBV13,CASSSRTSGSEQFF,TGTGCCAGCAGTTCCAGGACTAGCGGGTCCGAGCAGTTCTTC
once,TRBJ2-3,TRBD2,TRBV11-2,CASSSLSGLAFRADTQYF,TGTGCCAGCAGCTCACTCTCCGGACTAGCGTTCAGAGCAGATACGCAGTATTTT
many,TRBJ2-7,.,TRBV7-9,CASSSETSRSEQYF,TGTGCCAGCAGCTCCGAAACTTCTAGATCCGAGCAGTACTTC
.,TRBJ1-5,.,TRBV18,CASSPAGDQPQHF,TGTGCCAGCTCACCAGCAGGGGATCAGCCCCAGCATTTT
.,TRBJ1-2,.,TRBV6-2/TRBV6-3,CASSGQNYGYTF,TGTGCCAGCAGTGGACAGAACTATGGCTACACCTTC
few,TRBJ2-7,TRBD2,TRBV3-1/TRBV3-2,CASSRQPPPAGGSHEQYF,TGTGCCAGCAGCCGCCAACCGCCCCCCGCGGGCGGGAGCCACGAGCAGTACTTC
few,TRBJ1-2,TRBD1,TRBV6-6,CASGQGGLGWAHGYTF,TGTGCCAGCGGACAGGGAGGACTTGGTTGGGCCCATGGCTACACCTTC
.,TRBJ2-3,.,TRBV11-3,CASSLVQGPDTQYF,TGTGCCAGCAGCTTAGTGCAGGGCCCAGATACGCAGTATTTT
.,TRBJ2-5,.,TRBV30,CAWSVIPQWETQYF,TGTGCCTGGAGTGTTATACCCCAGTGGGAGACCCAGTACTTC
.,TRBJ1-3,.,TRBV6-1,CASSEDIGAFNLAIYF,TGTGCCAGCAGTGAAGATATAGGAGCCTTTAACCTGGCCATATATTTT
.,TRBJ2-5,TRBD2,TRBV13,CASIRSGGAETQYF,TGTGCCAGCATCCGATCGGGAGGGGCAGAGACCCAGTACTTC
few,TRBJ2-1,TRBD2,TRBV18,CASSPRQREGLDEQFF,TGTGCCAGCTCACCACGGCAGCGGGAGGGCCTCGATGAGCAGTTCTTC
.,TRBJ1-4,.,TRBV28,CASTEGNGEKLFF,TGTGCCAGCACTGAGGGTAATGGGGAAAAACTGTTTTTT
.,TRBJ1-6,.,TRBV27,CASSLRGVNSPLHF,TGTGCCAGCAGTTTAAGAGGCGTCAACTCACCCCTCCACTTT
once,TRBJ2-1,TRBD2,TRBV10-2,CASSVTGTSGGEQFF,TGCGCCAGCAGCGTCACCGGGACTAGCGGGGGTGAGCAGTTCTTC
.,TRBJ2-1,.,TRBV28,CASSHRTNYNEQFF,TGTGCCAGCAGTCACCGGACTAACTACAATGAGCAGTTCTTC
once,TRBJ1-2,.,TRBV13,CASSSRLGGDYGYTF,TGTGCCAGCAGCTCCCGCTTAGGGGGGGACTATGGCTACACCTTC
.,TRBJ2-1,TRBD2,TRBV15,CATSISGEGTNEQFF,TGTGCCACCAGCATATCTGGGGAGGGTACCAATGAGCAGTTCTTC
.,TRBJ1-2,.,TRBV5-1,CASSPGGGSYGYTF,TGCGCCAGCAGCCCCGGCGGGGGAAGCTATGGCTACACCTTC
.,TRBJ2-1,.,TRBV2,CASSVWRVDNEQFF,TGTGCCAGCAGTGTGTGGCGGGTAGACAATGAGCAGTTCTTC
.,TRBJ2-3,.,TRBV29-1,CSVATGSSTDTQYF,TGCAGCGTTGCGACAGGTTCCAGCACAGATACGCAGTATTTT
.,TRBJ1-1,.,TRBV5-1,CASSSLSSEAFF,TGCGCCAGCAGCTCGTTGAGCTCTGAAGCTTTCTTT
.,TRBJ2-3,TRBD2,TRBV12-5,CASGFGLAITDTQYF,TGTGCTAGTGGTTTTGGACTAGCGATAACAGATACGCAGTATTTT
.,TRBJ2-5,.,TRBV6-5,CASSRDKYLWETQYF,TGTGCCAGCAGCCGGGACAAATATCTTTGGGAGACCCAGTACTTC
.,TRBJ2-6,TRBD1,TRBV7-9,CASSFPRTGLGSGANVLTF,TGTGCCAGCAGCTTCCCGCGGACAGGTCTAGGCTCTGGGGCCAACGTCCTGACTTTC
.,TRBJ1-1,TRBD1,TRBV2,CASMGTGKNTEAFF,TGTGCCAGCATGGGGACAGGGAAGAACACTGAAGCTTTCTTT